The 3 T cell receptor beta chains in this list originate from one sample, sequenced in a study of tumor-infiltrating lymphocytes in primary liver carcinoma. Germline DNA was extracted alongside blood RNA, which was obtained from unsorted whole blood. Constant-region priming of approximately 500 ng total RNA yielded TCR beta cDNA. Slightly modified ARM-PCR, run as three nested multiplex PCR rounds, produced the TCR beta libraries. A C-beta reverse primer was combined with TRBV1-TRBV30 forward primers in the first two PCR rounds, and each round had 10 cycles. TCRdb processed the multiplex PCR reads anew with MiXCR; each CDR3 protein has one entry. The sample holds about 310,000 distinct CDR3 sequences; roughly three fifths are singletons and the top ten take over 15%. What was sequenced was peripheral blood. These receptors came from a woman aged 25 to 39 with primary liver carcinoma and hepatitis B virus infection.

As to this clonotype: The germline gene is not matched at one end of the junction; a read error may be the cause. J is TRBJ2-6 and V is TRBV11-3; 9 bases match TRBD2. Looked up from germline, CDR1 is SGHNT and CDR2 is YENEEA. CDR3 length equals 17 residues. The CDR3 DNA reads TGTGCCAGCAGCTCGCAGACTAGCGGCTCTGGGGCCGACGTCCTGACTTTC. Protein sequence: CASSSQTSGSGADVLTF.

Comments on this clonotype: This CDR3 fails to terminate in the conserved phenylalanine or tryptophan, so it likely reflects a read error. The V call is TRBV11-3, the J call TRBJ1-4; D not resolved. Between the trimmed V and J ends, which lost 3 bases and 7 bases, there was a span of 6 bases. Looked up from germline, CDR1 is SGHNT and CDR2 is YENEEA. CDR3 length: 12 amino acids. The CDR3 DNA reads as TGTGCCAGCAGCTTCACGAGTGAAAAACTGTTTTTG. As protein: CASSFTSEKLFL.

The CDR3 here is CASTPIASGANVLTF. In DNA, the CDR3 is TGTGCCAGCACTCCGATAGCGTCTGGGGCCAACGTCCTGACTTTC. The chain combines TRBV12-3 or TRBV12-4 with TRBJ2-6, with D tentatively TRBD2 (5 bases). Trimming shortened V by 7 bases and J by 1 base, and 11 bases separated the two germline ends. This CDR3 is built from 15 residues.